These T cell receptor beta chains were read from a single sample in a study of T cells of healthy individuals. TCRdb independently ran MiXCR on the 5' RACE reads; one entry per CDR3 protein. The table has 95,000 to 100,000 distinct CDR3 sequences, 15% to 20% seen once. The origin of the receptors is a human donor in good health. CDR3s leave out the opening cysteine and the closing phenylalanine or tryptophan. D genes are given only for firm matches. Only part of the rows carry a size: once, few, many, or a class if the clone is expanded.

TRBV2	NA	TRBJ2-1	once	ASSEESKEF
TRBV28	NA	TRBJ2-1	many	ASSTPPPRNEQF
TRBV20-1	NA	TRBJ2-1	many	SASRPLLNEQF
TRBV7-9	NA	TRBJ2-3	NA	ASSLSLRGGEDTQY
TRBV20-1	NA	TRBJ1-5	many	SATSSGAGNQPQH
TRBV6-6	NA	TRBJ1-4	NA	ASRTGTANEKLF
TRBV4-1	NA	TRBJ2-1	many	ASSQVMVRIPYNEQF
TRBV20-1	NA	TRBJ1-4	NA	SALRGGLEKLF
TRBV28	NA	TRBJ2-2	few	AAGNTGELF
TRBV6-2/TRBV6-3	NA	TRBJ2-7	NA	ASSFLISYEQY
TRBV20-1	NA	TRBJ1-5	many	SARDPTDQPQH